This T cell receptor beta chain was observed in a study of blood T cell repertoires in COVID-19. Study information: Acute and convalescent COVID-19 specimens originated in the United States, Italy and Spain. Sources were T cells, B-cell-depleted T cells, or PBMCs; the material itself was cDNA or gDNA.

CDR1 and CDR2 from the germline V gene are SGHTA and FQGTGA. Trimming removed 4 bases from V and 5 bases from J; junction bases left unmatched: 8. The CDR3 spans 15 residues. Original methodology: Amplifying reference gene primers gave estimates of nucleated cell counts. The method was immunoSEQ multiplex PCR; TCRdb's version includes in-frame clones alone and lacks a portion of them. That table gives V, J and clone size, and the DNA gave D and trimming. The repertoire holds tens of thousands of clones, with nearly 90% as singletons. The sequence was collected from a man aged 50 to 60 with active COVID-19. The chain joins TRBV7-3 to TRBJ2-7, with 10 bases aligning to TRBD1. Sequencing was carried out using peripheral blood. The CDR3 spells CASSWSPGQGNEQYF. The CDR3 coding sequence is TGTGCCAGCAGCTGGAGTCCGGGACAGGGGAACGAGCAGTACTTC.